Presented here are 18 T cell receptor beta chains from one specimen sequenced in a study of glioma-infiltrating T cells after dendritic cell vaccination listed by TCRdb under 2016. Receptor libraries were prepared by the immunoSEQ multiplex PCR assay. TCRdb obtained this table from immuneACCESS and retained in-frame rearrangements with V and J assigned. These tables miss some clones; where compared with another copy, unresolved V genes account for less than half of the shortfall, and the remainder is unexplained. Within this sample are about 20,000 clones, with 75% to 85% of them counted one time only. Around 34% of the sample belongs to the ten largest clones. The material was blood, obtained before dendritic cell vaccination. These receptor sequences come from a human donor with glioblastoma.

V is TRBV2 and J is TRBJ2-5; maybe TRBD1 (6 bases). Trimming shortened V by 8 bases and J by 2 bases, and 15 bases separated the two germline ends. Germline V lookup: CDR1 SNHLY, CDR2 FYNNEI. The CDR3 is 14 residues long. CDR3 sequence reads: CASGTRVGQETQYF. The DNA for the CDR3 is TGTGCCAGCGGGACACGGGTGGGGCAAGAGACCCAGTACTTC.

The chain is built from TRBV2 and TRBJ1-2; no reliable D call. V was cut by 6 bases and J by 7 bases, with 12 bases left in between. Germline V CDR1 and CDR2: SNHLY, FYNNEI. The CDR3 consists of 12 residues. The CDR3 coding sequence is TGTGCCAGCAGCGCGACACGGTCTGGCTACACCTTC. This codes for CASSATRSGYTF.

The chain has TRBV5-1 and TRBJ1-2, with TRBD1 matching over 8 bases. CDR1 and CDR2 (germline): SGHRS, YFSETQ. The CDR3 is made up of 16 amino acids. J gave up 3 bases and V 4 bases, and 11 bases lay outside the gene matches. CDR3: CASSVQTGGGYYGYTF. The CDR3 DNA sequence: TGCGCCAGCAGCGTGCAAACAGGGGGAGGATACTATGGCTACACCTTC.

The chain carries TRBV20-1 and TRBJ1-1; D is undetermined. The germline CDR1 and CDR2 sequences are DFQATT and SNEGSKA (reference sequence). The CDR3 sequence is 11 residues long. The germline V and J ends were trimmed by 3 bases and 6 bases, with 8 bases remaining between them. Here the CDR3 DNA reads TGCAGTGCTAGCACTCATTCTGAAGCTTTCTTT. The encoded protein is CSASTHSEAFF.

This clone has only a few counts. For the CDR3, the DNA is TGTGCCAGCAGCTCGACTAGCGGTCGGTGGGAGCAGTACTTC. Its protein is CASSSTSGRWEQYF. The chain links TRBV7-9 to TRBJ2-7, with TRBD2 identical over 9 bases. The germline V gene encodes CDR1 SEHNR and CDR2 FQNEAQ (reference sequence). The CDR3 sequence is 14 residues long. After removal of 4 bases from V and 7 bases from J, the junction contained 8 bases not matched to a gene.

The V call is TRBV6-4, the J call TRBJ2-2; TRBD2 agrees at 7 bases. The germline CDR1 and CDR2 sequences are MRHNA and SNTAGT. The CDR3 runs 14 residues. V gave up 6 bases and J gave up 6 bases; unmatched junction bases: 7. Here the CDR3 DNA reads TGTGCCAGCAGCGCCCGGGGGAGGGCCGGGGAGCTGTTTTTT. It translates to CASSARGRAGELFF.

The chain has TRBV4-2 and TRBJ2-7; possibly TRBD1 for D (6 bases). From germline, CDR1 is LGHNA and CDR2 YNFKEQ. V was pared by 1 base and J by 2 bases, with 9 bases between. CDR3 length equals 14 residues. CDR3 in amino acids: CASSQVPGAYEQYF. The CDR3 nucleotides read TGTGCCAGCAGCCAAGTCCCAGGGGCCTACGAGCAGTACTTC.

V usage is TRBV6-1 and J usage is TRBJ2-2; the match to TRBD1 covers 7 bases. This CDR3 is built from 15 residues. J gave up 4 bases and V 4 bases, and 6 bases lay outside the gene matches. The germline V gene has CDR1 MNHNS and CDR2 SASEGT. The CDR3 region is CASSVKGASTGELFF. The CDR3 nucleotides read TGTGCCAGCAGTGTTAAGGGGGCGTCCACCGGGGAGCTGTTTTTT.

V and J are TRBV7-9 and TRBJ1-1, with no clear D. The V end lost 5 bases, the J end lost 9 bases, and 10 bases lay between the germline ends. The CDR3 is 11 amino acids. Germline V gene sequence: CDR1 SEHNR, CDR2 FQNEAQ (reference sequence). DNA of the CDR3: TGTGCCAGCAGCGAGGATAGGAAAGCTTTCTTT. Translation: CASSEDRKAFF.

The rearrangement uses TRBV7-9 and TRBJ1-2, with TRBD1 matching 10 bases. This CDR3 contains 15 residues. V gave up 5 bases and J gave up 4 bases; unmatched junction bases: 7. CDR1 and CDR2 (germline): SEHNR, FQNEAQ (reference sequence). This CDR3 is CASSQGTGETYGYTF. In DNA, the CDR3 is TGTGCCAGCAGCCAAGGGACAGGGGAAACCTATGGCTACACCTTC. The full variable domain, in which reference TRBV7-9 and TRBJ1-2 provide the parts outside the CDR3, is DTGVSQNPRHKITKRGQNVTFRCDPISEHNRLYWYRQTLGQGPEFLTYFQNEAQLEKSRLLSDRFSAERPKGSFSTLEIQRTEQGDSAMYLCASSQGTGETYGYTFGSGTRLTVV.

The V and J genes are TRBV6-1 and TRBJ2-7; 11 bases agree with TRBD2. CDR3 length: 17 residues. The V segment lost 2 bases and the J segment 2 bases; nucleotides outside the gene matches: 8. Looked up from germline, CDR1 is MNHNS and CDR2 is SASEGT. The CDR3, as DNA: TGTGCCAGCAGTGAAATCACTAGCGGGAGTTTTGCCTACGAGCAGTACTTC. Translating gives CASSEITSGSFAYEQYF.

This clone was detected once. The CDR3 loop reads CSVDRYTEAFF. The CDR3 nucleotides are TGCAGCGTTGATCGGTACACTGAAGCTTTCTTT. The rearrangement links TRBV29-1 to TRBJ1-1; D remains unclear. The CDR3 runs to 11 residues. Germline V CDR1 and CDR2: SQVTM, ANQGSEA. The V end was cut by 3 bases, the J end by 3 bases, with 5 bases between.

The J gene is TRBJ2-1, the V gene TRBV29-1; D ambiguous. The germline V and J ends were trimmed by 0 bases and 0 bases, with 18 bases remaining between them. The CDR3 runs to 18 residues. CDR1 SQVTM and CDR2 ANQGSEA come from the germline V gene. CDR3 DNA sequence: TGCAGCGTTGAAGAGGCAAGCCAGGTGATATTCTCCTACAATGAGCAGTTCTTC. Its translation is CSVEEASQVIFSYNEQFF.

CDR3 residues: CSVLGGNNTDTQYF. The CDR3 nucleotides read TGCAGCGTCCTGGGGGGGAACAACACAGATACGCAGTATTTT. The chain links TRBV29-1 to TRBJ2-3; 7 nucleotides agree with TRBD2. The germline gives CDR1 SQVTM, CDR2 ANQGSEA. V was pared by 6 bases and J by 2 bases, with 8 bases of the junction left unmatched. The CDR3 sequence is 14 residues long.

This rearrangement joins TRBV9 to TRBJ2-2; no definite D call. The germline V gene has CDR1 SGDLS and CDR2 YYNGEE. The V and J ends lost 0 bases and 0 bases respectively, with 6 bases between them. The length of the CDR3 is 15 residues. CDR3 sequence: CASSVGHTNTGELFF. The CDR3 bases are TGTGCCAGCAGCGTAGGACACACGAACACCGGGGAGCTGTTTTTT.

This clone was recorded once. The chain joins TRBV7-3 to TRBJ2-7, with D possibly matching TRBD1 (6 bases). Germline values: CDR1 SGHTA, CDR2 FQGTGA. CDR3 length: 15 amino acids. Trimming stripped 0 bases from V and 2 bases from J, with 11 bases between. The CDR3 spells CASSLTRDTPYEQYF. CDR3 bases: TGTGCCAGCAGCTTAACCCGGGACACCCCCTACGAGCAGTACTTC.

The V call is TRBV5-4, the J call TRBJ1-1; a weak D match, TRBD1 (6 bases). The CDR3 length is 14 residues. The V end was cut by 3 bases, the J end by 4 bases, with 13 bases between. Germline CDR1 and CDR2: SGHNT and YYREEE (reference sequence). CDR3 sequence (DNA): TGTGCCAGCAGCTCACAACAGGGCGGCACTGAAGCTTTCTTT. Translated, it gives CASSSQQGGTEAFF.

This clone was seen just once. The chain is built from TRBV11-2 and TRBJ1-2; TRBD1 might be the D (6 bases). V was shortened by 1 base and J by 8 bases, with 11 bases between the two germline ends. Germline-derived CDR1 and CDR2 are SGHAT and FQNNGV. The CDR3 consists of 13 residues. CDR3 sequence (DNA): TGTGCCAGCAGCTTAGTGGGGGCGCAAGGCTACACCTTC. It encodes CASSLVGAQGYTF. The whole variable domain, remainder taken from reference TRBV11-2 and TRBJ1-2, is EAGVAQSPRYKIIEKRQSVAFWCNPISGHATLYWYQQILGQGPKLLIQFQNNGVVDDSQLPKDRFSAERLKGVDSTLKIQPAKLEDSAVYLCASSLVGAQGYTFGSGTRLTVV.